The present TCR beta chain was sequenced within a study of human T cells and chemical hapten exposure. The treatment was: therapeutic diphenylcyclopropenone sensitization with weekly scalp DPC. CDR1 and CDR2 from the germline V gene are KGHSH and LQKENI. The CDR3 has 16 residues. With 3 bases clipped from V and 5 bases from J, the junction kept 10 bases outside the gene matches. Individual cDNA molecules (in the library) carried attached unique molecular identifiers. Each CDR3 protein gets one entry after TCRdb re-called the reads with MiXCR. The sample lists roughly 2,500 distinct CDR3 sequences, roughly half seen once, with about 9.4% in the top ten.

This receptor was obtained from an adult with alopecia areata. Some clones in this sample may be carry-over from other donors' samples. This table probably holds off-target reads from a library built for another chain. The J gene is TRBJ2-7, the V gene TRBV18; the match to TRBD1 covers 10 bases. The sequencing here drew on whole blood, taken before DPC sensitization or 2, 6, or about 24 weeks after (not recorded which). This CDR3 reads CASSPLPTGGSDEQYF. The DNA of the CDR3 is TGTGCCAGCTCACCTTTACCGACAGGGGGCAGCGACGAGCAGTACTTC.